This T cell receptor (beta chain) was obtained from a study of cytotoxic CD8 clonotypes in ibrutinib-treated CLL. Study details: For this cohort, patients were roughly eleven relapsed/refractory and 15 treatment-naive, while under 18 were IGHV unmutated.

TCRdb's table, derived via immunoSEQ multiplex PCR, lists solely in-frame clones and lacks some. The data contain 76,000 or so clones, 83% of them seen just once; the ten biggest clones take up about 40%. TCR beta library input comprised roughly 2 micrograms of genomic DNA from cryopreserved PBMCs. The V gene lost 7 bases and the J gene lost 5 bases, with 11 bases spanning the gap. Germline-derived CDR1 and CDR2 are LNHDA and SQIVND (reference sequence). The CDR3 loop spans 12 amino acids. The TCR sequence derives from a human donor with chronic lymphocytic leukemia. Sequencing was performed on PBMCs, taken after 24 months of ibrutinib treatment. The V and J genes are TRBV19 and TRBJ1-2; D is undetermined. The DNA for the CDR3 is TGTGCCAGTATCGGATGGCCGTATGGCTACACCTTC. This sequence encodes CASIGWPYGYTF.